One and the same sample provided the 7 T cell receptor beta chains below, sequenced in a study of tumor and adjacent non-tumor tissue in lung cancer. RNA was extracted from bulk tissue without any cell sorting. TCRbeta libraries were built with three rounds of nested PCR, modified from ARM-PCR. TCRdb analysed the multiplex PCR reads with MiXCR anew, one entry per CDR3 protein. The sample has under 150,000 distinct CDR3 sequences, 66% seen once; the top ten hold 10% to 15%. The material sequenced was lung tumor tissue. The receptors shown here come from a man between 25 and 39 years old with non-small cell lung cancer.

This clonotype was seen a single time. A read error may account for a junction end that differs from germline. This chain links TRBV20-1 with TRBJ2-5; either TRBD1 or TRBD2 may supply D (6 bases each). Germline CDR1 and CDR2: DFQATT and SNEGSKA (reference sequence). This CDR3 is 17 amino acids long. The CDR3 protein is CSVREGRQGKMGRTQYF. As DNA, the CDR3 is TGCAGTGTTAGAGAAGGGAGGCAGGGGAAGATGGGGCGGACCCAATACTTC.

The table lists this clonotype with a count of one. The germline gene is not matched at one end of the junction; a read error may be the cause. The rearrangement uses TRBV5-6 and TRBJ1-1; no reliable D call. The length of the CDR3 is 15 residues. Looked up from germline, CDR1 is SGHDT and CDR2 is YYEEEE. The CDR3 loop is CASSQNLLGNIEAFF. The DNA for the CDR3 is TGCGCCAGCAGCCAAAACCTTCTGGGCAACATTGAAGCTTTCTTT.

Comments on this clonotype: This CDR3 fails to terminate in the conserved phenylalanine or tryptophan, so it likely reflects a read error. V gene TRBV11-2 combines with J gene TRBJ1-1; D gene unclear. The CDR3 is 13 amino acids. Germline V gene sequence: CDR1 SGHAT, CDR2 FQNNGV. Between the trimmed V and J ends, which lost 0 bases and 7 bases, there was a span of 9 bases. CDR3 residues: CASSLEMEFEAFI. The DNA for the CDR3 is TGTGCCAGCAGCTTAGAGATGGAGTTTGAAGCTTTCATT.

The chain employs TRBV24-1 and TRBJ2-6; D gene uncertain. The CDR3 contains 16 residues. The germline gives CDR1 KGHDR, CDR2 SFDVKD. V lost 6 bases and J 4 bases, leaving 15 bases between the germline ends. The CDR3 here is CATSYGPHAGANVLTF. As DNA, the CDR3 is TGTGCCACCAGTTACGGACCCCATGCGGGGGCCAACGTCCTGACTTTC.

V usage is TRBV29-1 and J usage is TRBJ2-2, with D perhaps matching TRBD1 (5 bases). In germline, CDR1 is SQVTM, CDR2 ANQGSEA. V was pared by 8 bases and J by 8 bases, with 15 bases between. The CDR3 sequence is 12 residues long. The CDR3 DNA follows: TGCAGCCTTGTCAGGGCCACAGGGGAGCTGTTTTTT. Protein: CSLVRATGELFF.

This clonotype has just a few counts. The chain employs TRBV6-2 or TRBV6-3 and TRBJ1-1; D is unresolved. The CDR3 sequence is 12 residues long. Germline V CDR1 and CDR2: MNHEY, SVGEGT. Trimming shortened V by 8 bases and J by 13 bases, and 20 bases separated the two germline ends. The CDR3 nucleotides are TGTGCCAGCGGATCCACCAAGGGAAAGCTTTTCTTT. Its protein is CASGSTKGKLFF.

In regard to this clonotype: A much larger clone lies a single base off, so this may be a read error. The conserved final phenylalanine or tryptophan is absent from the CDR3, which likely points to a read error. This sequence joins TRBV10-3 and TRBJ2-1, with a weak D call TRBD2 (5 bases). The V gene lost 0 bases and the J gene lost 9 bases, with 9 bases spanning the gap. The V gene's germline CDR1 is ENHRY and CDR2 SYGVKD. This CDR3 has 13 residues. Here the CDR3 reads CAISESRVIEQFL. CDR3 bases: TGTGCCATCAGTGAGTCGAGGGTTATTGAGCAGTTCCTC.